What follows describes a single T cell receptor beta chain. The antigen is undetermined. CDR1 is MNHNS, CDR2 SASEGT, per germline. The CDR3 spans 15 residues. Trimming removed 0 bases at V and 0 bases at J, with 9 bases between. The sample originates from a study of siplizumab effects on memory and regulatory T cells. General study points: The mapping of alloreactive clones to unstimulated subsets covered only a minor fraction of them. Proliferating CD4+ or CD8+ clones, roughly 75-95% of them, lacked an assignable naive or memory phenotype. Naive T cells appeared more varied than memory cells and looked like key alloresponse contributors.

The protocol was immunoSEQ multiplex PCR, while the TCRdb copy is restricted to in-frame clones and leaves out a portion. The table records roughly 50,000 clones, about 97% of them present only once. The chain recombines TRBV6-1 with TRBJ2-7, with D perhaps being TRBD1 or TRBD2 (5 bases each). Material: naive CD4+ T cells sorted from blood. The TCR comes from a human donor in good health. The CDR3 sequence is CASSEAGTDSYEQYF. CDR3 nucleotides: TGTGCCAGCAGTGAAGCCGGGACCGACTCCTACGAGCAGTACTTC.